The rows below give T cell receptor beta chains drawn from one sample of a study of early T cells in non-severe SARS-CoV-2 infection. TCRdb re-called the 5' RACE reads through MiXCR, storing one row per CDR3 protein. The sample comprises tens of thousands of distinct CDR3 sequences, about 14% of which are singletons, and around 12% rests with the top ten. Input material: whole blood. These receptors came from an adult who was a healthcare worker with PCR-confirmed SARS-CoV-2 infection or an uninfected control (not recorded which). Each CDR3 is given with its conserved first and last residue. The order of the fields is V gene, J gene, D gene, CDR3 length, clone size, CDR3 DNA, CDR3 protein. D genes are given only for firm matches. Size tells how often a clone was seen (once, few, many) or the class of an expanded clone, and some rows leave it out.

v_call: TRBV7-9; j_call: TRBJ1-6; d_call: -; cdr3_length: 15; clone_size: few; cdr3_nt: TGTGCCAGCAGCCTCCAGAGCTCCTATAATTCACCCCTCCACTTT; cdr3_aa: CASSLQSSYNSPLHF
v_call: TRBV4-3; j_call: TRBJ1-1; d_call: -; cdr3_length: 13; clone_size: -; cdr3_nt: TGCGCCAGCAGCCAAGACCGGAACACTGAAGCTTTCTTT; cdr3_aa: CASSQDRNTEAFF
v_call: TRBV11-1; j_call: TRBJ1-1; d_call: -; cdr3_length: 11; clone_size: many; cdr3_nt: TGTGCCAGCAGCTTAACCAGGGAAGCTTTCTTT; cdr3_aa: CASSLTREAFF
v_call: TRBV4-3; j_call: TRBJ2-1; d_call: -; cdr3_length: 15; clone_size: -; cdr3_nt: TGCGCCAGCAGCCAGACCCTTTGGGCCGACAATGAGCAGTTCTTC; cdr3_aa: CASSQTLWADNEQFF
v_call: TRBV7-9; j_call: TRBJ1-1; d_call: -; cdr3_length: 14; clone_size: many; cdr3_nt: TGTGCCAGCAGCTTTCGGACGGAAGGGACTGAAGCTTTCTTT; cdr3_aa: CASSFRTEGTEAFF
v_call: TRBV6-2/TRBV6-3; j_call: TRBJ2-7; d_call: -; cdr3_length: 15; clone_size: few; cdr3_nt: TGTGCCAGCAGTCCGATGGAGGGCACCTCCTACGAGCAGTACTTC; cdr3_aa: CASSPMEGTSYEQYF
v_call: TRBV6-2/TRBV6-3; j_call: TRBJ1-2; d_call: -; cdr3_length: 13; clone_size: many; cdr3_nt: TGTGCCAGCAGGCCCCAGGGAATTCTTGGCTACACCTTC; cdr3_aa: CASRPQGILGYTF
v_call: TRBV18; j_call: TRBJ2-1; d_call: -; cdr3_length: 12; clone_size: few; cdr3_nt: TGTGCCAGCTCACGAGTTGGCGATGAGCAGTTCTTC; cdr3_aa: CASSRVGDEQFF
v_call: TRBV5-4; j_call: TRBJ2-7; d_call: TRBD2; cdr3_length: 15; clone_size: -; cdr3_nt: TGTGCCAGCAGCTCGGGGACTAGCGGGAGTTTTGAGCAGTACTTC; cdr3_aa: CASSSGTSGSFEQYF
v_call: TRBV28; j_call: TRBJ2-1; d_call: TRBD2; cdr3_length: 18; clone_size: -; cdr3_nt: TGTGCCAGCAGTTGGAGTAGCGGGGGGCCAGATCCATACAATGAGCAGTTCTTC; cdr3_aa: CASSWSSGGPDPYNEQFF
v_call: TRBV7-9; j_call: TRBJ1-6; d_call: TRBD1; cdr3_length: 13; clone_size: -; cdr3_nt: TGTGCCAGCAGCCAGGGACAGGCCGTCACCCTCCACTTT; cdr3_aa: CASSQGQAVTLHF
v_call: TRBV28; j_call: TRBJ1-5; d_call: -; cdr3_length: 17; clone_size: -; cdr3_nt: TGTGCCAGCAGTCTCCCTAGGCAAGGAGGTAACAATCAGCCCCAGCATTTT; cdr3_aa: CASSLPRQGGNNQPQHF
v_call: TRBV29-1; j_call: TRBJ2-1; d_call: TRBD2; cdr3_length: 19; clone_size: -; cdr3_nt: TGCAGCGTTGCAGGAAAATTTACGGGACTAGCGGGAGGTAAATATGAGCAGTTCTTC; cdr3_aa: CSVAGKFTGLAGGKYEQFF
v_call: TRBV30; j_call: TRBJ2-2; d_call: TRBD2; cdr3_length: 17; clone_size: -; cdr3_nt: TGTGCCTGGAGTGTACTAGCGGGAGGGCCCAACACCGGGGAGCTGTTTTTT; cdr3_aa: CAWSVLAGGPNTGELFF
v_call: TRBV4-3; j_call: TRBJ2-7; d_call: TRBD2; cdr3_length: 17; clone_size: -; cdr3_nt: TGCGCCAGCAGCCAAGAAAAACTAGCGGGAGAGGGCTACGAGCAGTACTTC; cdr3_aa: CASSQEKLAGEGYEQYF
v_call: TRBV27; j_call: TRBJ2-7; d_call: TRBD1; cdr3_length: 15; clone_size: -; cdr3_nt: TGTGCCAGCAGTTATACCGGGACAGTCTACTACGAGCAGTACTTC; cdr3_aa: CASSYTGTVYYEQYF
v_call: TRBV7-6; j_call: TRBJ1-2; d_call: -; cdr3_length: 13; clone_size: few; cdr3_nt: TGTGCCAGCAGCCAACCGGGGCAATATGGCTACACCTTC; cdr3_aa: CASSQPGQYGYTF
v_call: TRBV6-2/TRBV6-3; j_call: TRBJ2-7; d_call: TRBD1; cdr3_length: 16; clone_size: few; cdr3_nt: TGTGCCAGCAGAGGGGGCGCATCGTCATTCTCCTACGAGCAGTACTTC; cdr3_aa: CASRGGASSFSYEQYF
v_call: TRBV6-2/TRBV6-3; j_call: TRBJ2-7; d_call: -; cdr3_length: 14; clone_size: -; cdr3_nt: TGTGCCAGCAGTTACGACTCCCAAGCCTACGAGCAGTACTTC; cdr3_aa: CASSYDSQAYEQYF
v_call: TRBV2; j_call: TRBJ2-7; d_call: TRBD2; cdr3_length: 11; clone_size: few; cdr3_nt: TGTGCCACCGGGACTAGCCAGGACGAGTACTTC; cdr3_aa: CATGTSQDEYF
v_call: TRBV6-5; j_call: TRBJ2-3; d_call: TRBD1; cdr3_length: 15; clone_size: once; cdr3_nt: TGTGCCAGCAGTTACCACACAGGGGCCGTAGATACGCAGTATTTT; cdr3_aa: CASSYHTGAVDTQYF
v_call: TRBV29-1; j_call: TRBJ2-3; d_call: -; cdr3_length: 13; clone_size: -; cdr3_nt: TGCAGCGTTGCGAGGACTAGCACAGATACGCAGTATTTT; cdr3_aa: CSVARTSTDTQYF
v_call: TRBV14; j_call: TRBJ1-1; d_call: -; cdr3_length: 14; clone_size: -; cdr3_nt: TGTGCCAGCAGCCACGCAGGTATGAACACTGAAGCTTTCTTT; cdr3_aa: CASSHAGMNTEAFF
v_call: TRBV28; j_call: TRBJ1-5; d_call: TRBD1; cdr3_length: 18; clone_size: -; cdr3_nt: TGTGCCAGCAGTTTCTTCTTGGACAGGGGGAAGATTAATCAGCCCCAGCATTTT; cdr3_aa: CASSFFLDRGKINQPQHF
v_call: TRBV7-8; j_call: TRBJ2-7; d_call: -; cdr3_length: 15; clone_size: -; cdr3_nt: TGTGCCAGCAGCTACCGACCGGGGCAGCTTATGAAGCAGTACTTC; cdr3_aa: CASSYRPGQLMKQYF
v_call: TRBV5-4; j_call: TRBJ2-7; d_call: -; cdr3_length: 12; clone_size: few; cdr3_nt: TGTGCCAGCAGCTTGGGAGGGGTCGAGCAGTACTTC; cdr3_aa: CASSLGGVEQYF
v_call: TRBV2; j_call: TRBJ1-6; d_call: TRBD1; cdr3_length: 15; clone_size: few; cdr3_nt: TGTGCCAGCAGTGAGGTCAGGGGGAGTTATTCACCCCTCCACTTT; cdr3_aa: CASSEVRGSYSPLHF
v_call: TRBV5-6; j_call: TRBJ2-1; d_call: -; cdr3_length: 14; clone_size: many; cdr3_nt: TGTGCCAGCAGCTTGACAGACTCCTACAATGAGCAGTTCTTC; cdr3_aa: CASSLTDSYNEQFF
v_call: TRBV18; j_call: TRBJ1-1; d_call: -; cdr3_length: 15; clone_size: medium-sized; cdr3_nt: TGTGCCAGCTCACCAAATGCAGGGGCGAACACTGAAGCTTTCTTT; cdr3_aa: CASSPNAGANTEAFF
v_call: TRBV9; j_call: TRBJ2-5; d_call: TRBD2; cdr3_length: 16; clone_size: many; cdr3_nt: TGTGCCAGCAGCGCCCTAGCGGGTGCTCAAAAAGAGACCCAGTACTTC; cdr3_aa: CASSALAGAQKETQYF
v_call: TRBV29-1; j_call: TRBJ2-5; d_call: TRBD2; cdr3_length: 15; clone_size: many; cdr3_nt: TGCAGCGTGGTAGGGACTAGCGGGGGCCAAGAGACCCAGTACTTC; cdr3_aa: CSVVGTSGGQETQYF
v_call: TRBV9; j_call: TRBJ2-5; d_call: TRBD1; cdr3_length: 15; clone_size: -; cdr3_nt: TGTGCCAGCAGCGTCGCAGGGGGCAACCAAGAGACCCAGTACTTC; cdr3_aa: CASSVAGGNQETQYF
v_call: TRBV29-1; j_call: TRBJ2-3; d_call: -; cdr3_length: 11; clone_size: -; cdr3_nt: TGCAGCGTTGGCAGTGTGGATACGCAGTATTTT; cdr3_aa: CSVGSVDTQYF
v_call: TRBV7-9; j_call: TRBJ1-3; d_call: -; cdr3_length: 18; clone_size: -; cdr3_nt: TGTGCCAGCAGCTTAGGCCCCGGACGTGGAGAGAGGGGAAACACCATATATTTT; cdr3_aa: CASSLGPGRGERGNTIYF
v_call: TRBV7-9; j_call: TRBJ1-1; d_call: -; cdr3_length: 16; clone_size: -; cdr3_nt: TGTGCCAGCAGCTTAGGGCAGGGTAGGCGAGGCACTGAAGCTTTCTTT; cdr3_aa: CASSLGQGRRGTEAFF
v_call: TRBV11-2; j_call: TRBJ2-3; d_call: TRBD2; cdr3_length: 16; clone_size: many; cdr3_nt: TGTGCCAGCAGCTTCCCACTAGCGGGAGGTGTGGATACGCAGTATTTT; cdr3_aa: CASSFPLAGGVDTQYF
v_call: TRBV6-5; j_call: TRBJ2-7; d_call: -; cdr3_length: 11; clone_size: -; cdr3_nt: TGTGCCAGCACCAAGTGGGACGAGCAGTACTTC; cdr3_aa: CASTKWDEQYF
v_call: TRBV28; j_call: TRBJ1-1; d_call: -; cdr3_length: 13; clone_size: -; cdr3_nt: TGTGCCACCTCGCCCAGCATGAACACTGAAGCTTTCTTT; cdr3_aa: CATSPSMNTEAFF
v_call: TRBV6-5; j_call: TRBJ1-2; d_call: -; cdr3_length: 13; clone_size: few; cdr3_nt: TGTGCCAGCAGTTGGGGGGGAGACTATGGCTACACCTTC; cdr3_aa: CASSWGGDYGYTF
v_call: TRBV12-3/TRBV12-4; j_call: TRBJ2-7; d_call: -; cdr3_length: 13; clone_size: many; cdr3_nt: TGTGCCAGCAGTTTTGGCCCCCACCTCGAGCAGTACTTC; cdr3_aa: CASSFGPHLEQYF
v_call: TRBV5-1; j_call: TRBJ1-1; d_call: TRBD1; cdr3_length: 17; clone_size: few; cdr3_nt: TGCGCCAGCAGCTTTGGACAGGGATTGTCAATGAACACTGAAGCTTTCTTT; cdr3_aa: CASSFGQGLSMNTEAFF
v_call: TRBV5-1; j_call: TRBJ1-5; d_call: -; cdr3_length: 17; clone_size: -; cdr3_nt: TGCGCCAGCAGCTTGGGAATGACGGGAGGAAGCAATCAGCCCCAGCATTTT; cdr3_aa: CASSLGMTGGSNQPQHF
v_call: TRBV5-1; j_call: TRBJ2-3; d_call: -; cdr3_length: 15; clone_size: few; cdr3_nt: TGCGCCAGCAGCTTGGCGGGGGTGCACACAGATACGCAGTATTTT; cdr3_aa: CASSLAGVHTDTQYF
v_call: TRBV27; j_call: TRBJ2-1; d_call: -; cdr3_length: 15; clone_size: many; cdr3_nt: TGTGCCAGCAGTTTGGGGCTAGTTCTCTACAATGAGCAGTTCTTC; cdr3_aa: CASSLGLVLYNEQFF
v_call: TRBV24-1; j_call: TRBJ2-5; d_call: TRBD1; cdr3_length: 15; clone_size: -; cdr3_nt: TGTGCCACCAGTGATTCCCGGGACAGTACGAAGACCCAGTACTTC; cdr3_aa: CATSDSRDSTKTQYF
v_call: TRBV28; j_call: TRBJ2-7; d_call: -; cdr3_length: 13; clone_size: many; cdr3_nt: TGTGCCAGCAGAACTGGGGGGACGGGAGAGCAGTACTTC; cdr3_aa: CASRTGGTGEQYF
v_call: TRBV18; j_call: TRBJ1-4; d_call: -; cdr3_length: 15; clone_size: few; cdr3_nt: TGTGCCAGCTCAAGTGGTGGACGGTTAGGTGAAAAACTGTTTTTT; cdr3_aa: CASSSGGRLGEKLFF
v_call: TRBV3-1; j_call: TRBJ2-5; d_call: TRBD2; cdr3_length: 17; clone_size: few; cdr3_nt: TGTGCCAGCAGCCAAGATCTGAGCGGGGATAACCAAGAGACCCAGTACTTC; cdr3_aa: CASSQDLSGDNQETQYF
v_call: TRBV4-1; j_call: TRBJ2-3; d_call: TRBD2; cdr3_length: 17; clone_size: few; cdr3_nt: TGCGCCAGCAGCCAAGATCCCGCGGGAGGCCTGGCAGATACGCAGTATTTT; cdr3_aa: CASSQDPAGGLADTQYF
v_call: TRBV7-8; j_call: TRBJ1-1; d_call: -; cdr3_length: 19; clone_size: -; cdr3_nt: TGTGCCAGCACAATCTCCCCTTCGTCCCTGGTTGCGCTGAACACTGAAGCTTTCTTT; cdr3_aa: CASTISPSSLVALNTEAFF
v_call: TRBV7-3; j_call: TRBJ2-1; d_call: TRBD2; cdr3_length: 15; clone_size: -; cdr3_nt: TGTGCCAGCAGCTCGGGACTAGCGGGAGGGACTGAGCAGTTCTTC; cdr3_aa: CASSSGLAGGTEQFF
v_call: TRBV6-2/TRBV6-3; j_call: TRBJ1-1; d_call: -; cdr3_length: 15; clone_size: few; cdr3_nt: TGTGCCAGCAGTTACTTGCGGGGGTGGACCAATGAAGCTTTCTTT; cdr3_aa: CASSYLRGWTNEAFF
v_call: TRBV7-2; j_call: TRBJ2-1; d_call: -; cdr3_length: 16; clone_size: -; cdr3_nt: TGTGCCAGCAGTCTCCAAGCGGAAAGCTCCTACAATGAGCAGTTCTTC; cdr3_aa: CASSLQAESSYNEQFF
v_call: TRBV19; j_call: TRBJ2-3; d_call: -; cdr3_length: 19; clone_size: few; cdr3_nt: TGTGCCAGTAGTATAGCCCTTACGCGGACGGGCGGGAACACAGATACGCAGTATTTT; cdr3_aa: CASSIALTRTGGNTDTQYF
v_call: TRBV5-4; j_call: TRBJ1-1; d_call: -; cdr3_length: 13; clone_size: many; cdr3_nt: TGTGCCAGCAGCTTGGGACCAACCACTGAAGCTTTCTTT; cdr3_aa: CASSLGPTTEAFF